This T cell receptor (beta chain) was observed in a study of CD8 T cells in ankylosing spondylitis (dated by TCRdb to the late 2010s). Describing the broader study: The study profiled T cell receptor beta repertoires in healthy donors and ankylosing spondylitis patients to find disease-linked TCR variants. The whole study cohort included 85 to 120 healthy donors and under 30 ankylosing spondylitis patients. Peripheral blood was sampled, and synovial fluid was also collected from ankylosing spondylitis patients.

Trimming takes 3 bases off V and 2 bases off J; junction bases not matched to a gene: 5. Taken from the germline V gene (reference sequence), the CDR1 and CDR2 loops are DFQATT and SNEGSKA. The CDR3 covers 14 residues, taking in both the cysteine and the phenylalanine. Only the CDR3 DNA is retained, 42 bases long and in frame from the first base. Sequencing relied on an Illumina HiSeq 2500. TCR beta libraries were prepared by quantitative 5'-RACE with molecular barcodes. Turning to the authors' computational methods: Disease-linked TCR variants were identified with a new computational method built on a probabilistic model of VDJ rearrangement. TCRdb trimmed the raw reads at Q25, called clones with MiXCR and kept productive beta chains. Merged by CDR3 protein, the rows form single entries marked with the most common genes and DNA. Clone size and V and J calls follow TCRdb, not the original study. For this sample the table gives about 500,000 distinct CDR3 sequences, of which 5.3% were detected only once. Together, the top ten hold approximately 3.5% of the sample.

Beyond this particular receptor, the publication reports: The disease-linked clones were reported to be significantly enriched in matched synovial fluid samples from ankylosing spondylitis patients. Some motif variants had previously been reported in the synovial fluid and blood of reactive arthritis patients, which suggests shared mechanisms of disease initiation. The disease-linked clones had a CD8+ phenotype and were found at relatively low frequencies in peripheral blood. Blood from ankylosing spondylitis patients appeared to be characterized by a TCR beta motif made up of eight highly homologous amino acid variants.

Note on this clonotype: The specificity of this receptor is unknown. Base qualities are not at hand, and no much larger clone is one base apart.

The chain joins TRBV20-1 to TRBJ2-5; a stretch of 8 junction bases matches TRBD1. Sequences were obtained from blood, either unsorted or a sorted T cell fraction (not recorded which). The receptor was isolated from a male donor with ankylosing spondylitis. The CDR3 has the sequence CSARDRVRQETQYF. The DNA sequence is TGCAGTGCTAGGGACAGGGTTCGGCAAGAGACCCAGTACTTC.